Listed below are T cell receptor beta chains from one sample, sequenced in a study of regulatory T cells in long-lasting Graves disease. MiXCR, run by TCRdb on the multiplex PCR reads, gives a single entry per CDR3 protein. This sample has approximately 400,000 distinct CDR3 sequences, with approximately 23% found just once. The starting material was peripheral blood mononuclear cells (PBMCs), obtained when the disease was refractory, from a patient treated with antithyroid drugs. These receptors came from a woman in her forties with Graves disease. Both conserved end residues are part of each CDR3. A D gene is named only where the DNA matches it firmly. Some rows have no size entry. The others give once, few or many, or a class for an expanded clone.

d_gene	v_gene	j_gene	abundance	CDR3nt	CDR3aa
.	TRBV5-5	TRBJ1-5	.	TGTGCCAGCAGCCTGGATGTCCCCTCGGGGTCCCAGCATTTT	CASSLDVPSGSQHF
.	TRBV28	TRBJ2-7	.	TGTGCCAGCAGTCCAGACTGGACAGCCTCTTGGGGTTCCTACGAGCAGTACTTC	CASSPDWTASWGSYEQYF
.	TRBV28	TRBJ2-7	many	TGTGCCAGCAGCCTACCAGGACACAGCTACGAGCAGTACTTC	CASSLPGHSYEQYF
.	TRBV2	TRBJ2-2	many	TGTGCCAGCAAGTTCAGGCGGAACACCGGGGAGCTGTTTTTT	CASKFRRNTGELFF
.	TRBV6-2/TRBV6-3	TRBJ1-1	many	TGTGCCAGCAGTTTAAGCCACACTGAAGCTTTCTTT	CASSLSHTEAFF
.	TRBV19	TRBJ2-3	.	TGTGCCAGTAGTCCCTCCGGGACCTCCCGTGATACGCAGTATTTT	CASSPSGTSRDTQYF
.	TRBV7-9	TRBJ1-4	.	TGTGCCAGCAGCTTAGCAGCCCAAGGTGAAAAACTGTTTTTT	CASSLAAQGEKLFF
.	TRBV12-3/TRBV12-4	TRBJ2-2	.	TGTGCCAGCAGACCCGATGATTGGATCCATACGAACACCGGGGAGCTGTTTTTT	CASRPDDWIHTNTGELFF
.	TRBV9	TRBJ1-5	.	TGTGCCAGCAGCGTATTCGGGACGGAGGATCAGCCCCAGCATTTT	CASSVFGTEDQPQHF
TRBD1	TRBV28	TRBJ1-4	many	TGTGCCAGCAGTCCTCATCCCGGGACAGCGTATGAAAAACTGTTTTTT	CASSPHPGTAYEKLFF
.	TRBV19	TRBJ1-1	.	TGTGCCAGTAGGCGACCGAATGGCATGAACACTGAAGCTTTCTTT	CASRRPNGMNTEAFF
TRBD2	TRBV10-3	TRBJ2-3	.	TGTGCCATCAGTCGAGGACTAGCGGGATCCACAGATACGCAGTATTTT	CAISRGLAGSTDTQYF
.	TRBV6-1	TRBJ1-5	few	TGTGCCAGCAGTGGGACCGGTGGTCAGCCCCAGCATTTT	CASSGTGGQPQHF
TRBD1	TRBV6-1	TRBJ2-5	.	TGTGCCAGCAGCCCCGGGACAGGTCCACCTCAAGAGACCCAGTACTTC	CASSPGTGPPQETQYF
.	TRBV9	TRBJ2-2	.	TGTGCCAGCAGCGTAGGGCTCTTGGGAGACACCGGGGAGCTGTTTTTT	CASSVGLLGDTGELFF
.	TRBV7-2	TRBJ2-5	many	TGTGCCAGCAGCTTAGGGAGCGAGACCCAGTACTTC	CASSLGSETQYF